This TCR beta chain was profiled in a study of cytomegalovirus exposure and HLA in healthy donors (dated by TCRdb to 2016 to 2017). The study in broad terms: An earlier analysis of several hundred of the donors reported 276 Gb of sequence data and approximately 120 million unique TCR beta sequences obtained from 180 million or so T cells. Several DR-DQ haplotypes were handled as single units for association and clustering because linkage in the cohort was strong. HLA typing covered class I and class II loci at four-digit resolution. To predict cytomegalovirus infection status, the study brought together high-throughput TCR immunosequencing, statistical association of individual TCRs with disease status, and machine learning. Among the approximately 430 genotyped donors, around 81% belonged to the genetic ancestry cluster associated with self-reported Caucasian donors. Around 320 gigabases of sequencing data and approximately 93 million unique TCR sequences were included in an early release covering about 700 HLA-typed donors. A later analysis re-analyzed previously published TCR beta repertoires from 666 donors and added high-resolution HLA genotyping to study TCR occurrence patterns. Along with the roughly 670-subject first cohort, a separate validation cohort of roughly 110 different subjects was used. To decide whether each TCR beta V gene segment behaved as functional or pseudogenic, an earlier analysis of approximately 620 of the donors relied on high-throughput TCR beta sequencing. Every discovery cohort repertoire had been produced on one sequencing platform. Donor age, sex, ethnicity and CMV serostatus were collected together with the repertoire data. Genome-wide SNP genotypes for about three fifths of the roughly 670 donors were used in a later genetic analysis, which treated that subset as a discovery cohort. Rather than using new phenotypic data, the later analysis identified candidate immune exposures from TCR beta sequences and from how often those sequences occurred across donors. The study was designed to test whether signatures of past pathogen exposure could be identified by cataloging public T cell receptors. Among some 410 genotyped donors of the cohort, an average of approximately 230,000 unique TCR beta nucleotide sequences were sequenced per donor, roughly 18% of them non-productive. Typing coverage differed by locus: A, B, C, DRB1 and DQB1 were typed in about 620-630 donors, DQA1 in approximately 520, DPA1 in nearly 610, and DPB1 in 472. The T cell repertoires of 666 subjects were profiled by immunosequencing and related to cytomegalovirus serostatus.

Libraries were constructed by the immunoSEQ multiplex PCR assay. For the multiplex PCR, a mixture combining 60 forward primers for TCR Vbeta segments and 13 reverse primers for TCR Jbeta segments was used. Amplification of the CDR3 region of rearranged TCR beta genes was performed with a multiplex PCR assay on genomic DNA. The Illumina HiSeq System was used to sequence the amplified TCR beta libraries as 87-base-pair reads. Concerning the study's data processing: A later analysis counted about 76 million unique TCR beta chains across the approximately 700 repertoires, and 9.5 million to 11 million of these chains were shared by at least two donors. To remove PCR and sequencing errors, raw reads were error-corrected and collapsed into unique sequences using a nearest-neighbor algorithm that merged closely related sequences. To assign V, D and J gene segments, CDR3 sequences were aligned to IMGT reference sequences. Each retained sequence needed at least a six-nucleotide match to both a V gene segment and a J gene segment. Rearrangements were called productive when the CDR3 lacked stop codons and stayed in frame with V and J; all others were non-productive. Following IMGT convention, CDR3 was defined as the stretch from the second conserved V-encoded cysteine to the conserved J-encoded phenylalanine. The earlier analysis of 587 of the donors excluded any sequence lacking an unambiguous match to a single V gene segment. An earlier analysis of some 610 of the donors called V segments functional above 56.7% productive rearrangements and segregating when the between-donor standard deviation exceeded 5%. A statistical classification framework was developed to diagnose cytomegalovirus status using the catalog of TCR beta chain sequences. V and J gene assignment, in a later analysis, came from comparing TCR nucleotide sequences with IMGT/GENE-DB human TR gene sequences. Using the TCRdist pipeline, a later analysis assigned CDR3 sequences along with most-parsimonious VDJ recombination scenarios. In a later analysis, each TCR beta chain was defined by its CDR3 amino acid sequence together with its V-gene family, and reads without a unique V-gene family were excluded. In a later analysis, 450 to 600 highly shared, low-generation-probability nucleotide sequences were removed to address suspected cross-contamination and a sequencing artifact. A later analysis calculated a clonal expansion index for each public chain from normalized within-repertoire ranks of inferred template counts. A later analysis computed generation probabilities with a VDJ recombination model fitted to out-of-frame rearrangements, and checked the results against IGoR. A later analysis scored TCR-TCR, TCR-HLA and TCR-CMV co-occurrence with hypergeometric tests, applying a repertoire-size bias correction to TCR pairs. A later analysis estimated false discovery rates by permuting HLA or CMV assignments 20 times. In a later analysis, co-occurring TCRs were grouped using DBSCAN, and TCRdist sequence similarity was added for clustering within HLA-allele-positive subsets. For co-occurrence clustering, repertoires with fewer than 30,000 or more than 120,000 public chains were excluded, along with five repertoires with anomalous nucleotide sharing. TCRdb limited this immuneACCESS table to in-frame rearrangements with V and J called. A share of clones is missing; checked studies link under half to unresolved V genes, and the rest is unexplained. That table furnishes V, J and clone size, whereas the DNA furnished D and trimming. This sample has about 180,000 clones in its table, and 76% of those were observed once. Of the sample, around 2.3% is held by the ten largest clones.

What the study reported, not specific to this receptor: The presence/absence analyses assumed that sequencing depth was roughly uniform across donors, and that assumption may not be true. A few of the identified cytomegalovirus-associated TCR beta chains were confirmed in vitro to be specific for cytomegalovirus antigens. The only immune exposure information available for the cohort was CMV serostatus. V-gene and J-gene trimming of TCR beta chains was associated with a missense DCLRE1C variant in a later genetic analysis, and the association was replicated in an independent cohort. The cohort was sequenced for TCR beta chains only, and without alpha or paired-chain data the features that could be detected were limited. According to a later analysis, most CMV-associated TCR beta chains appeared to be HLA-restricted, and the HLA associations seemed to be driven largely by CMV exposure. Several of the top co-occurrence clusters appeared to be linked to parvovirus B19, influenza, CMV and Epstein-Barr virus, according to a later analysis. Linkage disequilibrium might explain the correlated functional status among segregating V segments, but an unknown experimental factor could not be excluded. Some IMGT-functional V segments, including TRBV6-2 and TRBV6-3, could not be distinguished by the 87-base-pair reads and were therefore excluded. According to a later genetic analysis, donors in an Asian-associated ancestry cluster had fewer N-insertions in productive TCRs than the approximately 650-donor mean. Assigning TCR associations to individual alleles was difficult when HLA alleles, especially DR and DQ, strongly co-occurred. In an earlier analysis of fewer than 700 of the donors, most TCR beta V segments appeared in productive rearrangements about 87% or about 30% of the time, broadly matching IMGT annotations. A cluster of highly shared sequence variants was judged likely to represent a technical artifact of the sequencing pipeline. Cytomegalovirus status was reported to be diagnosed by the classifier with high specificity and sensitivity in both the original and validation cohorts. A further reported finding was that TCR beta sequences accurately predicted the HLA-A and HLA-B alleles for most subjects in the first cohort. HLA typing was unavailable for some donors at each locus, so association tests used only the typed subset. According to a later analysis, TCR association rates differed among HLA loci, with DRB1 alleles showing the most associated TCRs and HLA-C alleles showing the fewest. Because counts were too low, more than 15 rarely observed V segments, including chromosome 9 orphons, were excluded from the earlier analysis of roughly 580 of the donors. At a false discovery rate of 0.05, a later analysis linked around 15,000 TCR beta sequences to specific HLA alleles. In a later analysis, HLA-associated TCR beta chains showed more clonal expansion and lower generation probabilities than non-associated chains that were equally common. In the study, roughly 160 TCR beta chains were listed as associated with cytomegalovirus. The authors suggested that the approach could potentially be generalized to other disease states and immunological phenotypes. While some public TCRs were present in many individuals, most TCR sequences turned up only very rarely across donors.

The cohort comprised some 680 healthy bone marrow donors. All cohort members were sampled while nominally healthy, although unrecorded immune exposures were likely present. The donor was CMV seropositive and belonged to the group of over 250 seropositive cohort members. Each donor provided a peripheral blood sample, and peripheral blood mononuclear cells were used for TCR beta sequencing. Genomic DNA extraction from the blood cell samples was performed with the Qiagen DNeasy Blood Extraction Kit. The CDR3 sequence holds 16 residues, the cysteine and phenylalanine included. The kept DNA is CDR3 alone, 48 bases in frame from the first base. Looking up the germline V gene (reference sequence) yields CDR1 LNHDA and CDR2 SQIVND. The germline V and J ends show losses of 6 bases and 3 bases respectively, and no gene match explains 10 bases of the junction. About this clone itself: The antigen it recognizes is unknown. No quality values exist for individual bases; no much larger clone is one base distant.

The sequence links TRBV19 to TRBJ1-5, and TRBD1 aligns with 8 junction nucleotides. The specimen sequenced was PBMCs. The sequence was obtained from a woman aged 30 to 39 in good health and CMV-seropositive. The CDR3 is CASRGGTGVLNQPQHF. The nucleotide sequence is TGTGCCAGTAGGGGCGGGACAGGAGTTCTCAATCAGCCCCAGCATTTT.